The entry below gives a single T cell receptor beta chain sequence along with its context. The V gene lost 6 bases and the J gene lost 5 bases, with 17 bases spanning the gap. The CDR3 contains 15 residues. From germline, CDR1 is LNHDA and CDR2 SQIVND (reference sequence). The sample is drawn from a study of T cells in Graves' hyperthyroidism and ophthalmopathy. Study context: Peripheral blood specimens were obtained at initial diagnosis, prior to any treatment.

It was RNA transcripts that yielded the amplified TCR beta CDR3 regions. RT-PCR in the first round (using the HTBI primer set) targeted the TCR CDR3. TCRdb used MiXCR to reprocess the multiplex PCR reads, holding one entry per CDR3 protein. The top ten hold less than 3.5% of the sample, which has hundreds of thousands of distinct CDR3 sequences, 15% to 20% seen once. The sample taken for sequencing was blood. This receptor was identified in a woman between 35 and 50 years old with Graves' ophthalmopathy. This rearrangement joins TRBV19 to TRBJ1-5; D call uncertain. The CDR3 DNA reads as TGTGCCAGTAGAACGGAAGGGAACGGGGATCAGCCCCAGCATTTT. It yields the protein CASRTEGNGDQPQHF.